The clone carrying this T cell receptor (beta chain) has just a few counts. The data were obtained in a study of T-cell reconstitution after alpha-beta-depleted transplantation in children. V dropped 3 bases and J dropped 10 bases, with 15 bases sitting between them. CDR3 length: 13 amino acids. TCRbeta library construction was performed incorporating unique molecular identifiers. From the PCR reads, TCRdb called clonotypes with MiXCR, one entry per CDR3 protein. Here the sample spans about 350,000 distinct CDR3 sequences, 13% being singletons. Here the sequenced sample was PBMCs, taken from the stem cell graft. The clonotype was recovered from a human donor who donated a stem cell graft to a child with Fanconi anemia. This chain uses TRBV12-3 or TRBV12-4 with TRBJ2-5; D may be TRBD2 (5 bases). The CDR3 loop is CASSFRGGMGQYF. In DNA, the CDR3 is TGTGCCAGCAGTTTTCGAGGAGGCATGGGCCAGTACTTC.